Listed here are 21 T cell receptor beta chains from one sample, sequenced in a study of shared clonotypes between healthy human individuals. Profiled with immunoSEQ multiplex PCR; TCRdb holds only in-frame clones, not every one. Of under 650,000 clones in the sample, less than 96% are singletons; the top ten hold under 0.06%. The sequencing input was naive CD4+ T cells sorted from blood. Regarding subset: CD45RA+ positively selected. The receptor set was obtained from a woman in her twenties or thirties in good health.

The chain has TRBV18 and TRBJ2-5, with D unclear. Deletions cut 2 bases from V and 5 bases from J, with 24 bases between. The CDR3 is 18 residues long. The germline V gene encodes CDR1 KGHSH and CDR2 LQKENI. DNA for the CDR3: TGTGCCAGCTCACCAGGGTGGCGGACGATCAATAGGGCGGAGACCCAGTACTTC. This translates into CASSPGWRTINRAETQYF.

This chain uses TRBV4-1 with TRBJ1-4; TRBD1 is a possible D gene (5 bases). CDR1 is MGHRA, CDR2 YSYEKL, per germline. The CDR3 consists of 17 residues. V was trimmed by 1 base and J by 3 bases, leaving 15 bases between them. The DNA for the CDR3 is TGCGCCAGCAGCCAAGTTTCATTAGGGGTTTCTAATGAAAAACTGTTTTTT. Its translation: CASSQVSLGVSNEKLFF.

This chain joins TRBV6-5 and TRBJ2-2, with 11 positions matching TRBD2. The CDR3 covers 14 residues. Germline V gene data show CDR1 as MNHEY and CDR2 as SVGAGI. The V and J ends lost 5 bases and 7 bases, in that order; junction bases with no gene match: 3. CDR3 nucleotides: TGTGCCAGCAGTGGGCTAGCGGGAGGCGGGGAGCTGTTTTTT. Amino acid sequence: CASSGLAGGGELFF.

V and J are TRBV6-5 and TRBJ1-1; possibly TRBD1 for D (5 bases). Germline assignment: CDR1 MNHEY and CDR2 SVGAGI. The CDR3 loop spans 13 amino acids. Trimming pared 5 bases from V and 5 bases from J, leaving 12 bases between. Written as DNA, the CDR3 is TGTGCCAGCAGTCGACAGAGAGGGACTGAAGCTTTCTTT. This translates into CASSRQRGTEAFF.

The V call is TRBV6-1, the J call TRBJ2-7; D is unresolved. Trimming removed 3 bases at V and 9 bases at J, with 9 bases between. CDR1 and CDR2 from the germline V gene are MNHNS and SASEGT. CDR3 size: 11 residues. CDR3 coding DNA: TGTGCCAGCAGTGAGGGCTGGGGGCAGTACTTC. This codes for CASSEGWGQYF.

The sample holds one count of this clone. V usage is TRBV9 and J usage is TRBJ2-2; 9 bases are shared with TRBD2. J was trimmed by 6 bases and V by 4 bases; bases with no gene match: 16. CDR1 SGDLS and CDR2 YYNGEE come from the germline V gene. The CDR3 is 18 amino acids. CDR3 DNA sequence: TGTGCCAGCAGCAGCCGACTAGCGGTTAGCGGGAGTCCCGGGGAGCTGTTTTTT. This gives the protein CASSSRLAVSGSPGELFF.

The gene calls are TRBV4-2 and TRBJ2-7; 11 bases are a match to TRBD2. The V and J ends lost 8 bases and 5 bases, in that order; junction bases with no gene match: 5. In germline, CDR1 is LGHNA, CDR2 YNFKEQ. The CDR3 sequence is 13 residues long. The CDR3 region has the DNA TGTGCCAGCCGGCTAGCGGGAGGCAACGAGCAGTACTTC. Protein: CASRLAGGNEQYF.

The CDR3 loop reads CASSSYTGTGELFF. In nucleotides, the CDR3 is TGTGCCAGCAGTTCGTACACAGGGACCGGGGAGCTGTTTTTT. The V gene is TRBV28, the J gene TRBJ2-2; TRBD1 is a possible D gene (6 bases). This CDR3 comprises 14 residues. Per germline, CDR1 MDHEN and CDR2 SYDVKM. V lost 4 bases to trimming and J lost 5 bases, with 11 bases between them.

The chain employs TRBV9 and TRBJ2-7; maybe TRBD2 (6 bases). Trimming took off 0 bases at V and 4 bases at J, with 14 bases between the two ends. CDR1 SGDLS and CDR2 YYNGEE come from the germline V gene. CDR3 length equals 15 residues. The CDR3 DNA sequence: TGTGCCAGCAGCGTAGGGGGACTGGCTGAGTACGAGCAGTACTTC. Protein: CASSVGGLAEYEQYF. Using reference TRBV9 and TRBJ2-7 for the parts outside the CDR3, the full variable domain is DSGVTQTPKHLITATGQRVTLRCSPRSGDLSVYWYQQSLDQGLQFLIQYYNGEERAKGNILERFSAQQFPDLHSELNLSSLELGDSALYFCASSVGGLAEYEQYFGPGTRLTVT.

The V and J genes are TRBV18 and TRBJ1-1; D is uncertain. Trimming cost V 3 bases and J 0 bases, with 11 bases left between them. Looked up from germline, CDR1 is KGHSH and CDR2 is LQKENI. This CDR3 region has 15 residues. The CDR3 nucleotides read TGTGCCAGCTCACCCAAGTCCAACCTGAACACTGAAGCTTTCTTT. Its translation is CASSPKSNLNTEAFF.

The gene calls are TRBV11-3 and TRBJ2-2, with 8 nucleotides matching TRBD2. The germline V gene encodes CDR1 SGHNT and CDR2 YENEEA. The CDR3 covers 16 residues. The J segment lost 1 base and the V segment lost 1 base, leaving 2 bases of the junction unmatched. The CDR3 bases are TGTGCCAGCAGCTTAGCGGGAGGGGTGAACACCGGGGAGCTGTTTTTT. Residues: CASSLAGGVNTGELFF. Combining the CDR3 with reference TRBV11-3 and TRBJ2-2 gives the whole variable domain EAGVVQSPRYKIIEKKQPVAFWCNPISGHNTLYWYLQNLGQGPELLIRYENEEAVDDSQLPKDRFSAERLKGVDSTLKIQPAELGDSAVYLCASSLAGGVNTGELFFGEGSRLTVL.

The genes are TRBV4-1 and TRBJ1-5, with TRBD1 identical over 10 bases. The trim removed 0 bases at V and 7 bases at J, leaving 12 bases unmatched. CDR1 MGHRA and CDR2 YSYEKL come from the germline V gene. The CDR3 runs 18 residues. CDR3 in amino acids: CASSQDYWPGQGSQPQHF. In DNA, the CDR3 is TGCGCCAGCAGCCAAGATTATTGGCCGGGACAGGGGAGCCAGCCCCAGCATTTT.

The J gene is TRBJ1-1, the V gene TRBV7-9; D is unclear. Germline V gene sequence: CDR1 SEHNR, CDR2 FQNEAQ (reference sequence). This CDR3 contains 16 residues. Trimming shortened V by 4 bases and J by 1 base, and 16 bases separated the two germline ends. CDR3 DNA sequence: TGTGCCAGCAGCTCGGGCAGGTGGCAGAAGAACACTGAAGCTTTCTTT. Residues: CASSSGRWQKNTEAFF.

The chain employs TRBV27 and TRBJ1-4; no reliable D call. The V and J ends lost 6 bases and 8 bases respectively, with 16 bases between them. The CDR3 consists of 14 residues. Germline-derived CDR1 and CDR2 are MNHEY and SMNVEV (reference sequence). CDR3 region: CASRSRRVVEKLFF. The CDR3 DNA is TGTGCCAGCAGATCCCGAAGGGTGGTAGAAAAACTGTTTTTT.

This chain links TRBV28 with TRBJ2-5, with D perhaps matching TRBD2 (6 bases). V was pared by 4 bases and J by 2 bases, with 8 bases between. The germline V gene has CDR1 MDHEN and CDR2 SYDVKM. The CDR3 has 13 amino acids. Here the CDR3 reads CASSSGLQETQYF. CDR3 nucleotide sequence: TGTGCCAGCAGTTCGGGACTGCAAGAGACCCAGTACTTC.

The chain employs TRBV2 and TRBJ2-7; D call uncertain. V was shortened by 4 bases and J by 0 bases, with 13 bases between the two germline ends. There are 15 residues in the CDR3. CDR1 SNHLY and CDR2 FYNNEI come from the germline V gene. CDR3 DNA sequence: TGTGCCAGCAGTGCACAGACAACGAGCTCCTACGAGCAGTACTTC. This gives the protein CASSAQTTSSYEQYF.

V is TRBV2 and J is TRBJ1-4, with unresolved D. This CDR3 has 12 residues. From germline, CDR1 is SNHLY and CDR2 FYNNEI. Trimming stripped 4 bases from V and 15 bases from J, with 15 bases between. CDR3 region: CASSAQTESLFF. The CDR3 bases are TGTGCCAGCAGTGCGCAAACAGAGAGTTTGTTTTTT.

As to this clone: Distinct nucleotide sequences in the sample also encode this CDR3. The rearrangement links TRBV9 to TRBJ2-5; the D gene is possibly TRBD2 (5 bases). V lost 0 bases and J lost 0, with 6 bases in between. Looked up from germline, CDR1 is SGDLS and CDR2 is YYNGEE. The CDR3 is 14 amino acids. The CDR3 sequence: CASSVGGYQETQYF. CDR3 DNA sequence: TGTGCCAGCAGCGTAGGAGGGTACCAAGAGACCCAGTACTTC.

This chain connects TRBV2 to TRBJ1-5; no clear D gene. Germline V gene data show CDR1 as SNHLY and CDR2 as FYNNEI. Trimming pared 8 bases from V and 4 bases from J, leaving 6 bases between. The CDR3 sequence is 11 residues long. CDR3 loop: CASSTNQPQHF. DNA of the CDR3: TGTGCCAGCTCAACGAATCAGCCCCAGCATTTT.

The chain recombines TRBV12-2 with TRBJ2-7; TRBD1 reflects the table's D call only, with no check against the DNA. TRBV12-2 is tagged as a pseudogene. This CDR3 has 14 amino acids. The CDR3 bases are TGTGCAAGTCGCGGGGACAGGCTCTCCTACGAGCAGTACTTC. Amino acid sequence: CASRGDRLSYEQYF.

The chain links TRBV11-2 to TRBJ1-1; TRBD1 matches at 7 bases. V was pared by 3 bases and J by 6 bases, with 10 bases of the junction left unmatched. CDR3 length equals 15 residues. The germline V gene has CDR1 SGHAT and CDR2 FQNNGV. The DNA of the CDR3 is TGTGCCAGCAGCTTTAGCCTCAGACAGGGCTCTGAAGCTTTCTTT. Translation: CASSFSLRQGSEAFF.